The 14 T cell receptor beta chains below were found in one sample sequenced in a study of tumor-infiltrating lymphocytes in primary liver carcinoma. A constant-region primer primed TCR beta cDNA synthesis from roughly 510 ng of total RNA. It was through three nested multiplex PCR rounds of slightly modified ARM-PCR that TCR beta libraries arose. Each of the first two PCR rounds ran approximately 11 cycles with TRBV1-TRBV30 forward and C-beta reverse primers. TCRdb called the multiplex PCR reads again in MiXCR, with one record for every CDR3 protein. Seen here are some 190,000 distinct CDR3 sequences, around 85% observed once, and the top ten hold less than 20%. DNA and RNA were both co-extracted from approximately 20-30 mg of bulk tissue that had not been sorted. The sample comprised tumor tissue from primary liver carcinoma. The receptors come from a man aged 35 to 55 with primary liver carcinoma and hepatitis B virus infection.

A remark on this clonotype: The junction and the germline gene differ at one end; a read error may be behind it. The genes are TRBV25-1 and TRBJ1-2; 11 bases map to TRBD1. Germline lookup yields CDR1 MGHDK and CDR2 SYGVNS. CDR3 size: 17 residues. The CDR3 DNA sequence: TGTGCCAGTAGTGAATGGACAGGGGGCGCCGCTAACCAAGGCTACACCTTC. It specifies CASSEWTGGAANQGYTF.

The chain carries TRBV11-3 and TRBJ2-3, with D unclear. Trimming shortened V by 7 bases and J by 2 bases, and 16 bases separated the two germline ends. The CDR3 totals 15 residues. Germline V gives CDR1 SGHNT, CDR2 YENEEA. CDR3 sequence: CASTPGIGFTDTQYF. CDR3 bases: TGTGCCAGCACTCCCGGCATAGGGTTCACAGATACGCAGTATTTT.

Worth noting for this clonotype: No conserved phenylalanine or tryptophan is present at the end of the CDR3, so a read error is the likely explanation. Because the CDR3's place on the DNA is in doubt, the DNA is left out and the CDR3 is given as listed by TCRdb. The CDR3 reads CASSQDPYSEYNEQFL. The rearrangement uses TRBV4-3 and TRBJ2-1. The CDR3 adds up to 16 amino acids, both ends counted. The V gene's germline CDR1 is LGHNA and CDR2 YSLEER.

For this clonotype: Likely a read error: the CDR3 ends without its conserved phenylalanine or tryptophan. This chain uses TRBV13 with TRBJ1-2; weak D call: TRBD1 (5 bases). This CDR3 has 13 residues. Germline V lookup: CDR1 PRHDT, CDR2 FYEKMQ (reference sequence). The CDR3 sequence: CANSPVTGSGYTL. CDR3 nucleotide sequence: TGTGCCAACAGCCCAGTTACAGGCAGTGGCTACACCTTA.

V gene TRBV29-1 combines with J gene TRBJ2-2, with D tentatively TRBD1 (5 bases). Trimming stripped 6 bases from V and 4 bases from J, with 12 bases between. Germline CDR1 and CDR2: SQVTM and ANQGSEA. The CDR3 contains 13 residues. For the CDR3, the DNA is TGCAGCGTGGACACGGGCAGCACCGGGGAGCTGTTTTTT. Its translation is CSVDTGSTGELFF.

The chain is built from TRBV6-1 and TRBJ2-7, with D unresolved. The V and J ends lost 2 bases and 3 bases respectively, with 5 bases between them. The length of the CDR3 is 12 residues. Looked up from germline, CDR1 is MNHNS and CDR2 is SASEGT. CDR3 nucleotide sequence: TGTGCCAGCAGTGAATTGCTCTACGAGCAGTACTTC. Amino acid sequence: CASSELLYEQYF.

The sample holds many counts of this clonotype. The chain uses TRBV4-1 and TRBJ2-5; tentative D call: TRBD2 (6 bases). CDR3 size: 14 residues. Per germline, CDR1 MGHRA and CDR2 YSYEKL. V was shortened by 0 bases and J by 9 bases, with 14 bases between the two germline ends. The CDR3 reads CASSQEGRPGAQYF. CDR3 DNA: TGCGCCAGCAGCCAAGAAGGGAGACCGGGGGCCCAGTACTTC.

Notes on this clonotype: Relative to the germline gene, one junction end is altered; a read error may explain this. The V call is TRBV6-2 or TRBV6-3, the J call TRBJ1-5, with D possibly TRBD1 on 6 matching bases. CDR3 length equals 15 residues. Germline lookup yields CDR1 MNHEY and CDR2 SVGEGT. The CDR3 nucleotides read TGTGTCAGCAGCTACAGGGAGGATAGAAATCAGCCCCAGCATTTT. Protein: CVSSYREDRNQPQHF.

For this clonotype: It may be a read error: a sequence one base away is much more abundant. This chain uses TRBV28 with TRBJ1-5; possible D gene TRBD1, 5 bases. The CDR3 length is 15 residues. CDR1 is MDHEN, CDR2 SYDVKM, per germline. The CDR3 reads CASSLRGLGNQLQHF. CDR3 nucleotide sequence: TGTGCCAGCAGTTTAAGGGGTTTGGGCAATCAGCTCCAGCATTTT.

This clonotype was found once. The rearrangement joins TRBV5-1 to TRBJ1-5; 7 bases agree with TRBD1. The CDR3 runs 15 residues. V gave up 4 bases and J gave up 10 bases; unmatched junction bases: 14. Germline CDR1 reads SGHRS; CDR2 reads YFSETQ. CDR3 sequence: CASSAEGAVSHPQHF. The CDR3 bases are TGCGCCAGCAGCGCCGAGGGGGCAGTCAGTCATCCCCAGCATTTT. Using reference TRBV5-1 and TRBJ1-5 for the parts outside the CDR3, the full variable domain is KAGVTQTPRYLIKTRGQQVTLSCSPISGHRSVSWYQQTPGQGLQFLFEYFSETQRNKGNFPGRFSGRQFSNSRSEMNVSTLELGDSALYLCASSAEGAVSHPQHFGDGTRLSIL.

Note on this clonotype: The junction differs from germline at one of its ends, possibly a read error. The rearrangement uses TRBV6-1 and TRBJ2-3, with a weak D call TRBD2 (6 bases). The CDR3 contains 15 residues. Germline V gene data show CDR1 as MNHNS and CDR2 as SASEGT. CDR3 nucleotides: TGTGGCAGCAGTGAGGTATCGGGAGCTGGGGATACGCAGTATTTC. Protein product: CGSSEVSGAGDTQYF.

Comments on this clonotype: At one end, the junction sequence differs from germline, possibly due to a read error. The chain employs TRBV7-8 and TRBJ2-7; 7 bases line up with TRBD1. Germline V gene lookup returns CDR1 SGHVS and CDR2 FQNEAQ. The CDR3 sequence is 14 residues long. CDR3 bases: TGTACCAGCGGAACAGGGGCTCTAGGGGTAGAACAGTACTTC. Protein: CTSGTGALGVEQYF.

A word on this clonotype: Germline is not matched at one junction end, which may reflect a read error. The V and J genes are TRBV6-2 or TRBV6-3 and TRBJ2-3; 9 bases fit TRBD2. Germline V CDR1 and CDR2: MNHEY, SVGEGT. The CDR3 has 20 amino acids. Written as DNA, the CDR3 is TGCGCCAGCCTACTAGGCCCTAGCGGGAACGTCCCCCCTGGCACAGATACGCGGTATTTT. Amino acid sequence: CASLLGPSGNVPPGTDTRYF.

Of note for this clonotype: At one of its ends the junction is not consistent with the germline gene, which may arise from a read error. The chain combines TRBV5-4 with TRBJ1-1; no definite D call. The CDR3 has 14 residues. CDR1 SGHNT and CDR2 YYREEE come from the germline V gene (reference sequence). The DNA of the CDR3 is TGTGCCAGCAGCTTAGGACCAGGCCACACTGAAGTTTTCTTT. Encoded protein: CASSLGPGHTEVFF.